These 6 T cell receptor beta chains came from one sample sequenced in a study of blood T cell repertoires in COVID-19. TCRdb's table, derived via immunoSEQ multiplex PCR, lists solely in-frame clones and lacks some. This sample has under 150,000 clones, with about 85% found just once. Sequenced material: peripheral blood. These TCRs come from a human donor in a cohort sampled during active COVID-19.

The V gene is TRBV7-6, the J gene TRBJ2-1; weak D call: TRBD1 (6 bases). The V end was cut by 5 bases, the J end by 7 bases, with 21 bases between. This CDR3 spans 16 amino acids. The germline V gene has CDR1 SGHVS and CDR2 FNYEAQ. The CDR3 spells CASSPLGGEVQNEQFF. CDR3 coding DNA: TGTGCCAGCAGCCCTTTAGGGGGTGAGGTTCAAAATGAGCAGTTCTTC.

The CDR3 sequence: CASSLTAGRGNEQFF. The CDR3 bases are TGTGCCAGCAGCTTAACGGCAGGGAGGGGGAATGAGCAGTTCTTC. The chain couples TRBV7-3 to TRBJ2-1; D possibly corresponds to TRBD2 (7 bases). V lost 0 bases and J 7 bases, leaving 13 bases between the germline ends. The CDR3 extends over 15 amino acids. Germline CDR1 is SGHTA and CDR2 is FQGTGA.

This clone appeared many times. This chain joins TRBV5-8 and TRBJ1-5, with D tentatively TRBD1 (5 bases). The ends were cut back, 6 bases at V and 0 bases at J, with 13 bases in the middle. Germline V gene lookup returns CDR1 SGHTS and CDR2 YDEGEE. The CDR3 has 15 residues. The CDR3, as DNA: TGTGCCAGCACCCTCGGCAGGGATAGCAATCAGCCCCAGCATTTT. Protein sequence: CASTLGRDSNQPQHF. Using reference TRBV5-8 and TRBJ1-5 for the parts outside the CDR3, the full variable domain is EAGVTQSPTHLIKTRGQQATLRCSPISGHTSVYWYQQALGLGLQFLLWYDEGEERNRGNFPPRFSGRQFPNYSSELNVNALELEDSALYLCASTLGRDSNQPQHFGDGTRLSIL.

This clone was seen a few times. This chain joins TRBV5-6 and TRBJ1-1, with a weak D call TRBD1 (6 bases). V shed 0 bases and J shed 8 bases, with 14 bases lying between them. This CDR3 is 14 amino acids long. Germline CDR1 SGHDT, CDR2 YYEEEE. The CDR3 region is CASSLAARTAEAFF. The DNA of the CDR3 is TGTGCCAGCAGCTTGGCCGCTAGGACAGCCGAAGCTTTCTTT.

J is TRBJ1-6 and V is TRBV7-2; D gene unclear. Trimming removed 1 base from V and 12 bases from J, with 13 bases in between. The V gene's germline CDR1 is SGHTA and CDR2 FQGNSA. The CDR3 spans 14 residues. CDR3 in amino acids: CASSLVPGGVPLHF. For the CDR3, the DNA is TGTGCCAGCAGCTTAGTACCCGGCGGCGTACCCCTCCACTTT.

The chain carries TRBV28 and TRBJ2-3, with 7 bases identical to TRBD1. Germline assignment: CDR1 MDHEN and CDR2 SYDVKM. The CDR3 loop spans 15 amino acids. The V and J ends lost 4 bases and 2 bases, in that order; junction bases with no gene match: 6. CDR3 protein: CASSSAGTDTDTQYF. The CDR3 DNA follows: TGTGCCAGCAGTTCCGCCGGGACAGACACAGATACGCAGTATTTT.